This T cell receptor beta chain was recorded in a study of T-cell reconstitution after alpha-beta-depleted transplantation in children (dated by TCRdb to 2016 to 2017). About the study as a whole: Using TCR repertoire profiling, the study quantitatively followed how T-cell immune reconstitution unfolded in children after TCRalphabeta/CD19-depleted allogeneic hematopoietic cell transplantation.

The sample's treatment or condition label, in plain terms: allogeneic hematopoietic cell transplantation with graft depleted of TCRalphabeta T cells and CD19 B cells. Transplant recipients were children who received TCRalphabeta/CD19-depleted allogeneic hematopoietic cell grafts. V is shortened by 3 bases, J by 5 bases, and the region joining them spans 19 bases. Via the germline V gene, CDR1 is MDHEN and CDR2 SYDVKM. The CDR3 holds 16 amino acids from the cysteine to the phenylalanine. CDR3 DNA only is kept here, 48 bases in frame from base 1. Here is what the overall study found, with its caveats: The apparently early recovery of alphabetaT-cell counts about two months after transplant reportedly depended on only several hundred rapidly expanded clones that came from non-depleted graft cells. Over subsequent months, a decline in hyperexpanded clone frequencies was noted, and after one year, T-cell counts and TCRbeta diversity were mostly ascribed to newly produced T cells. In some patients, the high TCRbeta diversity seen at day 60 was put down to recipient T cells and intrathymic progenitors that had survived conditioning.

To prepare the library, PCR was applied. Sequenced using an Illumina HiSeq 2500. Molecular barcoding was employed in the preparation of TCR libraries, with unique molecular identifiers being used to normalize TCRbeta repertoire quantification. Through fastp at Q25 and MiXCR, TCRdb rebuilt clones from the public reads, retaining in-frame beta chains. Duplicate CDR3 protein sequences are folded into a single record with the most common DNA and genes. A total of fewer than 250,000 distinct CDR3 sequences appear in this sample, around a sixth of them only once. Around two fifths of the sample is taken by the ten largest. The table lists this clonotype with a few counts. This receptor's antigen is unknown. No base quality information exists; no much larger clone differs at one position.

This receptor chain uses TRBV28 and TRBJ2-5, and possibly TRBD2, on 5 matching bases. The source material was PBMCs, mostly from graft donor cells, sampled 360 days after TCRalphabeta/CD19-depleted stem cell transplant. The source of this sequence is a male patient aged 2-15 years who had a stem cell transplant for acute lymphoblastic leukemia, so the T cells may come from the graft donor. Read as DNA, the sequence is TGTGCCAGCAGTTTGACTACCGGAGGATGGGTCGAGACCCAGTACTTC. Its protein product is CASSLTTGGWVETQYF.